These 7 T cell receptor beta chains were sequenced from one sample in a study of blood T cells in healthy people across ages. Primed by a sample-barcoded 5' primer and a J-beta primer mix, a second PCR proceeded for 7 to 11 cycles. Using its own MiXCR run on the 5' RACE reads, TCRdb lists one record per CDR3 protein. This table holds some 1.1 million distinct CDR3 sequences, approximately 38% found once. The source material was blood. Source of these receptors: a man between 18 and 29 years old in good health.

CDR3 sequence reads: CASSDRGVDTGELFF. The CDR3 DNA follows: TGCGCCAGCAGCGATCGCGGGGTGGACACCGGGGAGCTGTTTTTT. The rearrangement links TRBV4-3 to TRBJ2-2; TRBD2 might be the D (6 bases). With 5 bases removed from V and 3 bases from J, the gap between germline ends came to 13 bases. Germline-derived CDR1 and CDR2 are LGHNA and YSLEER. The length of the CDR3 is 15 residues.

The table lists this clonotype with a few counts. The chain links TRBV28 to TRBJ1-1, with D unclear. From germline, CDR1 is MDHEN and CDR2 SYDVKM. The V end lost 4 bases, the J end lost 0 bases, and 12 bases lay between the germline ends. The CDR3 extends over 15 amino acids. The CDR3 DNA is TGTGCCAGCAGTTCAGGTGGGGAGATGAACACTGAAGCTTTCTTT. This translates into CASSSGGEMNTEAFF.

This clonotype was seen only a few times. The chain has TRBV7-2 and TRBJ2-7; the D call may be TRBD1 or TRBD2 (5 bases each). The CDR3 consists of 14 residues. Germline CDR1 is SGHTA and CDR2 is FQGNSA. The V end was cut by 4 bases, the J end by 7 bases, with 17 bases between. CDR3 sequence: CASSSAGRAWEQYF. The CDR3 DNA reads TGTGCCAGCAGCTCCGCGGGCAGGGCGTGGGAGCAGTACTTC.

The gene calls are TRBV4-3 and TRBJ2-1; TRBD2 is a possible D gene (5 bases). The CDR3 is 15 amino acids. The V gene lost 4 bases and the J gene lost 1 base, with 11 bases spanning the gap. The germline gives CDR1 LGHNA, CDR2 YSLEER. CDR3 bases: TGCGCCAGCAGCCCCGGTTCGGGGTCCTACAATGAGCAGTTCTTC. Amino acids: CASSPGSGSYNEQFF.

This chain's CDR3 is CASSSTRSEQFF. In nucleotides, the CDR3 is TGCGCCAGCAGCTCAACGAGAAGCGAGCAGTTCTTC. The chain combines TRBV4-3 with TRBJ2-1; D gene ambiguous. The length of the CDR3 is 12 residues. The germline gives CDR1 LGHNA, CDR2 YSLEER. The ends were cut back, 5 bases at V and 10 bases at J, with 12 bases in the middle.

The chain uses TRBV20-1 and TRBJ2-7; 7 nucleotides align to TRBD1. Germline CDR1 and CDR2: DFQATT and SNEGSKA (reference sequence). This CDR3 comprises 12 residues. Trimming at V came to 4 bases and at J to 2 bases, leaving 2 bases not matched to a gene. Here the CDR3 reads CSATTGTYEQYF. In DNA form, the CDR3 reads TGCAGTGCTACGACAGGGACCTACGAGCAGTACTTC.

This clonotype has only a few counts. A much larger clone differs from this one at a single base, so this may be a read error. The chain joins TRBV12-3 or TRBV12-4 to TRBJ2-7; D is unresolved. The CDR3 runs 12 residues. The CDR3 spells CASSPFSYERYF. For the CDR3, the DNA is TGTGCCAGCAGTCCGTTCTCCTACGAGCGGTACTTC.